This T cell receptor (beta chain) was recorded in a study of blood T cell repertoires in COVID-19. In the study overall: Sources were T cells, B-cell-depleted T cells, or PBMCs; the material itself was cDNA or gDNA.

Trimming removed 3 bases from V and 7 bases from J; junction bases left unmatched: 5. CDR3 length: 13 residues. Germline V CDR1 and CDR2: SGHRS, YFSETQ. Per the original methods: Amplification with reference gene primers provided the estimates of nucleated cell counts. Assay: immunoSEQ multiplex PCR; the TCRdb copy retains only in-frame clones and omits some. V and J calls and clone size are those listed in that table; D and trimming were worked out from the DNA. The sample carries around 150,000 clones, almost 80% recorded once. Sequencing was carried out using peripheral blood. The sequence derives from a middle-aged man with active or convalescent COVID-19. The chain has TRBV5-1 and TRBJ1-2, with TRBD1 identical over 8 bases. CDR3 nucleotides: TGCGCCAGCAGCTCGGACAGGGAGGGTGGCTACACCTTC. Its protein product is CASSSDREGGYTF.